This T cell receptor (beta chain) was retrieved from a study of cytomegalovirus exposure and HLA in healthy donors. Primers for the PCR totalled 60 Vbeta and 13 Jbeta. TCRdb keeps only in-frame clones here, not all; method: immunoSEQ multiplex PCR. The sample comprises 150,000 to 200,000 clones, around 81% of which are singletons, and more than 1.5% rests with the top ten. With 3 bases clipped from V and 6 bases from J, the junction kept 5 bases outside the gene matches. Germline V gene data show CDR1 as SNHLY and CDR2 as FYNNEI. This CDR3 contains 14 residues. Everyone who donated was a healthy bone marrow donor.

This chain links TRBV2 with TRBJ2-4, with 7 bases matching TRBD1. This clonotype was sampled from a man aged 18 to 29 in good health and CMV-seronegative. The sequenced sample consisted of PBMCs. In nucleotides, the CDR3 is TGTGCCAGCAGTGAGGGTTGGGACAGAAACATTCAGTACTTC. This sequence encodes CASSEGWDRNIQYF.